A single sample gave rise to the 3 T cell receptor beta chains below, sequenced in a study of PD-1 blockade in classical Hodgkin lymphoma. Every one of the patients relapsed after autologous stem cell transplantation (brentuximab vedotin exposure was variable). Sequencing used immunoSEQ multiplex PCR; TCRdb keeps in-frame clones, though not all of them. The table records tens of thousands of clones, approximately 90% of them present only once. The input for sequencing was peripheral blood mononuclear cells (PBMCs), taken at baseline. Every receptor here comes from a human donor with classical Hodgkin lymphoma.

J is TRBJ2-2 and V is TRBV6-5; D is tentatively TRBD1 or TRBD2 (6 bases each). Trimming left V 6 bases short and J 8 bases short, with 19 bases between. This CDR3 spans 15 amino acids. Per germline, CDR1 MNHEY and CDR2 SVGAGI. CDR3 region: CASRPPFTGRGELFF. The CDR3 DNA is TGTGCCAGCAGGCCCCCCTTCACAGGGAGGGGGGAGCTGTTTTTT.

In this sample, this clone turned up a few times. J is TRBJ1-5 and V is TRBV5-1, with D maybe TRBD1 (6 bases). The CDR3 spans 14 residues. Looked up from germline, CDR1 is SGHRS and CDR2 is YFSETQ. Trimming removed 9 bases at V and 1 base at J, with 14 bases between. This CDR3 is CAILRGASNQPQHF. The CDR3, as DNA: TGCGCCATCCTTCGGGGGGCCAGCAATCAGCCCCAGCATTTT.

V gene TRBV27 combines with J gene TRBJ1-1; D perhaps matches TRBD1 (5 bases). This CDR3 region has 15 residues. CDR1 is MNHEY and CDR2 is SMNVEV in the germline V gene (reference sequence). Trimming cost V 6 bases and J 2 bases, with 16 bases left between them. The CDR3 DNA reads TGTGCCAGCAGAGCGGGTATGGGGGGAAACACTGAAGCTTTCTTT. Translation: CASRAGMGGNTEAFF.